The 17 T cell receptor beta chains below come from one sample, sequenced in a study of blood T cell repertoires in COVID-19. Method: immunoSEQ multiplex PCR; TCRdb's copy keeps in-frame clones and lacks some. The table records about 330,000 clones, roughly 86% of them present only once. The sample taken for sequencing was PBMCs or T cells enriched from blood (not recorded which). All receptors derive from a woman aged 25 to 39 who had recovered from COVID-19.

The J gene is TRBJ1-4, the V gene TRBV12-3 or TRBV12-4; a possible D gene is TRBD1 (5 bases). Trimming removed 8 bases from V and 8 bases from J, with 15 bases in between. The CDR3 consists of 13 residues. Here the CDR3 reads CASLSQGMEKLFF. CDR3 DNA sequence: TGTGCCAGCTTAAGTCAGGGTATGGAAAAACTGTTTTTT.

This chain joins TRBV9 and TRBJ1-2; a possible D gene is TRBD1 (6 bases). This CDR3 is built from 14 residues. V dropped 4 bases and J dropped 6 bases, with 16 bases sitting between them. Looked up from germline, CDR1 is SGDLS and CDR2 is YYNGEE. As DNA, the CDR3 is TGTGCCAGCAGCCCCTTGGGCAGGGGCCATGGCTACACCTTC. The encoded protein is CASSPLGRGHGYTF.

The chain combines TRBV28 with TRBJ2-7, with 7 bases identical to TRBD2. After removal of 2 bases from V and 3 bases from J, the junction contained 4 bases not matched to a gene. Germline values: CDR1 MDHEN, CDR2 SYDVKM. The CDR3 is 14 residues long. The CDR3 sequence: CASSLMGGSYEQYF. In DNA, the CDR3 is TGTGCCAGCAGTTTAATGGGGGGGAGCTACGAGCAGTACTTC.

The chain employs TRBV5-1 and TRBJ1-1; D remains ambiguous. Trimming pared 2 bases from V and 1 base from J, leaving 9 bases between. The CDR3 covers 14 residues. Looked up from germline, CDR1 is SGHRS and CDR2 is YFSETQ. This CDR3 is CASSLAGTNTEAFF. The CDR3 DNA reads as TGCGCCAGCAGCTTAGCGGGTACGAACACTGAAGCTTTCTTT.

The rearrangement links TRBV12-3 or TRBV12-4 to TRBJ1-1; D is unclear. The CDR3 spans 12 residues. V shed 3 bases and J shed 7 bases, with 9 bases lying between them. This CDR3 reads CASSFLGGEAFF. The CDR3 nucleotides are TGTGCCAGCAGTTTCTTAGGCGGTGAAGCTTTCTTT.

The chain recombines TRBV5-1 with TRBJ1-4, with 7 nucleotides matching TRBD1. The J segment lost 5 bases and the V segment lost 0 bases, leaving 1 base of the junction unmatched. Germline CDR1 and CDR2: SGHRS and YFSETQ. CDR3 length: 14 residues. The CDR3 region is CASSLGDSNEKLFF. CDR3 in DNA: TGCGCCAGCAGCTTGGGGGACAGCAATGAAAAACTGTTTTTT.

The chain has TRBV29-1 and TRBJ1-5; D may be TRBD1 (6 bases). The CDR3 runs 15 residues. Germline V gene lookup returns CDR1 SQVTM and CDR2 ANQGSEA. V dropped 2 bases and J dropped 7 bases, with 18 bases sitting between them. The CDR3 here is CSVERKGDRYQPQHF. The CDR3 nucleotides are TGCAGCGTTGAAAGGAAGGGGGACCGTTACCAGCCCCAGCATTTT.

The V call is TRBV4-3, the J call TRBJ2-1, with TRBD2 identical over 10 bases. This CDR3 comprises 16 residues. With V trimmed by 1 base and J by 6 bases, 6 bases remained unmatched. Germline values: CDR1 LGHNA, CDR2 YSLEER. CDR3 nucleotide sequence: TGCGCCAGCAGCCAAGCAGAAACTAGCGGGATCAATGAGCAGTTCTTC. It translates to CASSQAETSGINEQFF.

J is TRBJ2-3 and V is TRBV7-8, with 7 bases that match TRBD2. V lost 1 base and J lost 5; bases outside the gene matches: 3. The CDR3 loop spans 14 amino acids. Germline assignment: CDR1 SGHVS and CDR2 FQNEAQ. DNA for the CDR3: TGTGCCAGCAGCTTAGAAGGGAGGGGAGATACGCAGTATTTT. This sequence encodes CASSLEGRGDTQYF.

In DNA form, the CDR3 reads TGTGCCGCAAGGGGAAATGGCGAGAGTGCTTTCTTT. Protein product: CAARGNGESAFF. The rearrangement joins TRBV25-1 to TRBJ1-1; tentative D call: TRBD1 (5 bases). The CDR3 sequence is 12 residues long. Germline CDR1 reads MGHDK; CDR2 reads SYGVNS. The V end lost 11 bases, the J end lost 11 bases, and 21 bases lay between the germline ends. The entire variable domain, with the rest obtained from reference TRBV25-1 and TRBJ1-1, is as follows: EADIYQTPRYLVIGTGKKITLECSQTMGHDKMYWYQQDPGMELHLIHYSYGVNSTEKGDLSSESTVSRIRTEHFPLTLESARPSHTSQYLCAARGNGESAFFGQGTRLTVV.

CDR3 nucleotides: TGTGCCATCAGTGCCAACACGTTCAATGAGCAGTTCTTC. Its protein is CAISANTFNEQFF. The J gene is TRBJ2-1, the V gene TRBV10-3, with D hard to call. V was trimmed by 4 bases and J by 6 bases, leaving 10 bases between them. Germline-derived CDR1 and CDR2 are ENHRY and SYGVKD. This CDR3 contains 13 residues.

The genes are TRBV4-2 and TRBJ1-1; no firm D call. Trimming cost V 0 bases and J 4 bases, with 12 bases left between them. Germline loops: CDR1 LGHNA, CDR2 YNFKEQ. The CDR3 spans 15 residues. CDR3 region: CASSQENGGFTEAFF. Here the CDR3 DNA reads TGTGCCAGCAGCCAAGAGAATGGAGGGTTCACTGAAGCTTTCTTT.

This chain uses TRBV27 with TRBJ2-7; D is unresolved. Germline V gene lookup returns CDR1 MNHEY and CDR2 SMNVEV (reference sequence). Trimming pared 8 bases from V and 4 bases from J, leaving 15 bases between. The CDR3 totals 13 residues. The CDR3 reads CASCSPPTYEQYF. Written as DNA, the CDR3 is TGTGCCAGCTGTAGCCCCCCCACATACGAGCAGTACTTC.

V is TRBV3-1 (or the pseudogene TRBV3-2) and J is TRBJ2-3; 7 nucleotides line up with TRBD2. Germline CDR1 reads LGHDT; CDR2 reads YNNKEL (reference sequence). The V and J ends lost 1 base and 0 bases, in that order; junction bases with no gene match: 4. This CDR3 has 16 amino acids. The CDR3 here is CASSQGRGGSTDTQYF. The CDR3 nucleotides are TGTGCCAGCAGCCAAGGTCGCGGGGGTAGCACAGATACGCAGTATTTT.

V is TRBV19 and J is TRBJ1-4; no clear D gene. Germline assignment: CDR1 LNHDA and CDR2 SQIVND (reference sequence). Trimming stripped 5 bases from V and 3 bases from J, with 13 bases between. The CDR3 totals 15 residues. In DNA form, the CDR3 reads TGTGCCAGTAGTGGCGGCCGGGGATCTAATGAAAAACTGTTTTTT. It yields the protein CASSGGRGSNEKLFF.

V is TRBV7-2 and J is TRBJ1-6; D is undetermined. The CDR3 contains 13 residues. Trimming pared 1 base from V and 10 bases from J, leaving 8 bases between. Per germline, CDR1 SGHTA and CDR2 FQGNSA. CDR3 nucleotides: TGTGCCAGCAGCTTAGAGACGGGGTCACCCCTCCACTTT. Residues: CASSLETGSPLHF.

On this clone itself: Germline and junction disagree at one end, which may indicate a read error. The V gene is TRBV7-7, the J gene TRBJ2-1; TRBD2 aligns across 12 bases. Germline V CDR1 and CDR2: SSHAT, FNYEAQ (reference sequence). This CDR3 has 15 residues. The DNA for the CDR3 is TGTGCTAGCAGCATCGGACTAGCGGGGTCCAATGAGCAGTTCTTC. This codes for CASSIGLAGSNEQFF. Variable domain in full (rest from reference TRBV7-7 and TRBJ2-1): GAGVSQSPRYKVTKRGQDVTLRCDPISSHATLYWYQQALGQGPEFLTYFNYEAQPDKSGLPSDRFSAERPEGSISTLTIQRTEQRDSAMYRCASSIGLAGSNEQFFGPGTRLTVL.